The text below deals with one TCR beta chain. Its antigen is as yet unknown. This sample is drawn from a study of beta chain features in type 1 diabetes. General study findings and limits: Moderate yet significant TCRB CDR3 shortening was seen in Type 1 diabetes patients in all four CD4+ subsets.

Expressed TCRB transcripts were sequenced after all isolated RNA was converted to cDNA. Generated by immunoSEQ multiplex PCR, the TCRdb table keeps only in-frame clones and is missing some. The sample has some 160,000 clones; approximately 9.1% are singletons. Trimming took off 4 bases at V and 3 bases at J, with 9 bases between the two ends. There are 13 residues in the CDR3. Germline values: CDR1 MGHRA, CDR2 YSYEKL. This clonotype was sampled from a woman aged 25-40 years with type 1 diabetes. The sample consisted of central memory CD4+ T cells from blood. The gene calls are TRBV4-1 and TRBJ2-5; D ambiguous. In nucleotides, the CDR3 is TGCGCCAGCAGCCCTATCCCTAAAGAGACCCAGTACTTC. This translates into CASSPIPKETQYF.